Below, 10 T cell receptor beta chains from the same sample are listed, as sequenced in a study of blood T cell repertoires in COVID-19. Repertoires were generated with immunoSEQ multiplex PCR, while TCRdb's copy carries only in-frame clones and drops some. Of a few hundred thousand clones in the sample, 70% to 85% were seen once. The material sequenced was peripheral blood. The source is a man older than 75 with acute or convalescent COVID-19.

The rearrangement uses TRBV6-5 and TRBJ2-7; D perhaps matches TRBD2 (5 bases). CDR3 length equals 14 residues. The ends were cut back, 9 bases at V and 5 bases at J, with 20 bases in the middle. Germline assignment: CDR1 MNHEY and CDR2 SVGAGI. CDR3 region: CASDQLPEDDEQYF. The DNA for the CDR3 is TGTGCCAGTGACCAACTACCGGAGGACGACGAGCAGTACTTC.

This chain joins TRBV3-1 (or the pseudogene TRBV3-2) and TRBJ1-2; TRBD1 aligns across 8 bases. Germline lookup yields CDR1 LGHDT and CDR2 YNNKEL (reference sequence). The CDR3 contains 16 residues. V gave up 4 bases and J gave up 7 bases; unmatched junction bases: 14. The CDR3 bases are TGTGCCAGCAGCCCCACCTTATCCCAGGGGGCAACTGGCTACACCTTC. Its protein is CASSPTLSQGATGYTF.

Worth noting for this clone: Additional DNA sequences in this sample encode the identical CDR3. The rearrangement links TRBV5-1 to TRBJ1-2, with D possibly matching TRBD1 (5 bases). CDR1 is SGHRS and CDR2 is YFSETQ in the germline V gene. CDR3 length: 13 amino acids. Deletions cut 7 bases from V and 4 bases from J, with 14 bases between. CDR3 sequence reads: CASSPAGGYGYTF. The CDR3 DNA is TGCGCCAGCTCCCCGGCCGGGGGCTATGGCTACACCTTC.

The chain links TRBV7-6 to TRBJ2-7; 9 positions match TRBD1. This CDR3 comprises 13 residues. Trimming removed 3 bases from V and 6 bases from J; junction bases left unmatched: 3. From germline, CDR1 is SGHVS and CDR2 FNYEAQ. The CDR3 is CASSFADRGEQYF. The CDR3 DNA reads TGTGCCAGCAGCTTCGCGGACAGGGGCGAGCAGTACTTC.

The V gene is TRBV18, the J gene TRBJ2-3; a weak D match, TRBD1 (6 bases). Germline V CDR1 and CDR2: KGHSH, LQKENI. With 4 bases removed from V and 0 bases from J, the gap between germline ends came to 8 bases. This CDR3 has 14 amino acids. The CDR3 bases are TGTGCCAGCTCACTGGGGGCGAGCACAGATACGCAGTATTTT. Translation: CASSLGASTDTQYF.

This rearrangement joins TRBV12-5 to TRBJ2-1; D gene uncertain. The CDR3 covers 17 residues. CDR1 LGHNT and CDR2 FRNRAP come from the germline V gene. The V end was cut by 3 bases, the J end by 0 bases, with 15 bases between. The CDR3 reads CASGLTGHFSSYNEQFF. The CDR3 DNA follows: TGTGCTAGTGGTTTAACGGGTCACTTTAGCTCCTACAATGAGCAGTTCTTC.

The rearrangement uses TRBV19 and TRBJ1-6, with D possibly matching TRBD1 (5 bases). Trimming took off 5 bases at V and 7 bases at J, with 12 bases between the two ends. Germline CDR1 and CDR2: LNHDA and SQIVND (reference sequence). CDR3 size: 14 residues. CDR3 protein: CASSFGAGNSPLHF. In DNA form, the CDR3 reads TGTGCCAGTAGTTTTGGGGCTGGAAATTCACCCCTCCACTTT.

The chain couples TRBV5-1 to TRBJ1-5, with TRBD1 identical over 9 bases. Trimming removed 7 bases from V and 6 bases from J; junction bases left unmatched: 5. This CDR3 comprises 13 residues. Germline lookup yields CDR1 SGHRS and CDR2 YFSETQ. The CDR3 DNA follows: TGCGCCAGCCTTGGACAGGGGAGTCAGCCCCAGCATTTT. Translating it yields CASLGQGSQPQHF.

The V and J genes are TRBV6-5 and TRBJ1-2; perhaps TRBD1 as D (6 bases). CDR1 MNHEY and CDR2 SVGAGI come from the germline V gene. Trimming removed 7 bases at V and 1 base at J, with 16 bases between. This CDR3 is 15 amino acids long. CDR3 residues: CASTQSGTHNYGYTF. The CDR3 bases are TGTGCCAGCACCCAATCCGGGACACATAACTATGGCTACACCTTC.

This clone was seen a handful of times. The CDR3 region has the DNA TGTGCCAGCAGCTTGCATCTCTCAACTAGCTATTCCTACGAGCAGTACTTC. Its translation: CASSLHLSTSYSYEQYF. This chain uses TRBV5-5 with TRBJ2-7; possibly TRBD2 for D (6 bases). CDR3 length equals 17 residues. The V end lost 1 base, the J end lost 1 base, and 18 bases lay between the germline ends. Germline values: CDR1 SGHKS, CDR2 YYEKEE (reference sequence).